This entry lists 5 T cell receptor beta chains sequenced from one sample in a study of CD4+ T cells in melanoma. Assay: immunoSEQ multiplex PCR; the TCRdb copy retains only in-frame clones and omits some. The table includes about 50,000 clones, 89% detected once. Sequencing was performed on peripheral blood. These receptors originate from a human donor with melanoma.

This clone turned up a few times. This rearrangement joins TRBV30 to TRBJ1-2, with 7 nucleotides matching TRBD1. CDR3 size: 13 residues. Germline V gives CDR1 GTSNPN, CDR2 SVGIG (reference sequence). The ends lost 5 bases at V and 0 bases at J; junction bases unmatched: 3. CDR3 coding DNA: TGTGCCTGGGATCAGGGGGCTAACTATGGCTACACCTTC. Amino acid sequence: CAWDQGANYGYTF.

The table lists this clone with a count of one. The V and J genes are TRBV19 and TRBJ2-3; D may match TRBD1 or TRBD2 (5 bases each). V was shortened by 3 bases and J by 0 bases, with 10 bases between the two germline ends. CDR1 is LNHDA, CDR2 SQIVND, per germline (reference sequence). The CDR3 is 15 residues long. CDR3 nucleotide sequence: TGTGCCAGTAGTATTTCGAGGGGAAGCACAGATACGCAGTATTTT. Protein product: CASSISRGSTDTQYF. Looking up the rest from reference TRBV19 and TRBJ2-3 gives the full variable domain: DGGITQSPKYLFRKEGQNVTLSCEQNLNHDAMYWYRQDPGQGLRLIYYSQIVNDFQKGDIAEGYSVSREKKESFPLTVTSAQKNPTAFYLCASSISRGSTDTQYFGPGTRLTVL.

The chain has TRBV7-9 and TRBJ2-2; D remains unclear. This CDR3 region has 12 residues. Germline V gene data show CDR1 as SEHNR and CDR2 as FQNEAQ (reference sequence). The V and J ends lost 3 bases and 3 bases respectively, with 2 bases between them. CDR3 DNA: TGTGCCAGCAGCTTGTACACCGGGGAGCTGTTTTTT. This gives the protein CASSLYTGELFF.

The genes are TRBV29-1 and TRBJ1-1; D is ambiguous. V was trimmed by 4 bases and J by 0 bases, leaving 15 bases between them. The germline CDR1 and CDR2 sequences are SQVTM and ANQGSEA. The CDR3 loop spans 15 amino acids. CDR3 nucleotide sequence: TGCAGCGTTGCACCGGGGTTAGGTATGAACACTGAAGCTTTCTTT. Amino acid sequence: CSVAPGLGMNTEAFF.

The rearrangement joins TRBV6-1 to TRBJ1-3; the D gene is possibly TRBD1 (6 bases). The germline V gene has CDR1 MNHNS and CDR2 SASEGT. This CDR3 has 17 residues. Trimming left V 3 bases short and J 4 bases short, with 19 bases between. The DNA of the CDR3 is TGTGCCAGCAGTGACGTCAATACAGGGTTTGGAGGAAACACCATATATTTT. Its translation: CASSDVNTGFGGNTIYF.